A selection of T cell receptor beta chains follows, all from one sample in a study of T cells in Graves' hyperthyroidism and ophthalmopathy. One entry per CDR3 protein, called by TCRdb with MiXCR from the multiplex PCR reads. The data hold around 520,000 distinct CDR3 sequences, with about 14% observed a single time. The sample taken for sequencing was blood. All receptors derive from a woman aged 40 to 55 with Graves' hyperthyroidism. The CDR3 runs from the conserved cysteine through the conserved F or W. Expanded clones get a size class; other rows say once, few or many, or leave the size out.

v_gene: TRBV9
abundance: few
j_gene: TRBJ2-1
CDR3aa: CASSVDGLAGVREQFF

v_gene: TRBV15
abundance: .
j_gene: TRBJ1-4
CDR3aa: CATSRARDSYEKLFF

v_gene: TRBV7-2
abundance: .
j_gene: TRBJ2-1
CDR3aa: CASDILAGDNEQFF

v_gene: TRBV20-1
abundance: .
j_gene: TRBJ2-7
CDR3aa: CSAKVVYEQYF

v_gene: TRBV12-3/TRBV12-4
abundance: many
j_gene: TRBJ2-2
CDR3aa: CASSYSTGELFF

v_gene: TRBV3-1
abundance: many
j_gene: TRBJ2-3
CDR3aa: CASSQPGQGTDTQYF

v_gene: TRBV2
abundance: many
j_gene: TRBJ2-1
CDR3aa: CASTFRLAGGSNEQFF

v_gene: TRBV28
abundance: many
j_gene: TRBJ1-1
CDR3aa: CASSPQKLNTEAFF

v_gene: TRBV5-8
abundance: few
j_gene: TRBJ1-1
CDR3aa: CASSFSGTTKEAFF

v_gene: TRBV4-1
abundance: few
j_gene: TRBJ2-2
CDR3aa: CASGLAGSRAPGELFF

v_gene: TRBV18
abundance: many
j_gene: TRBJ1-3
CDR3aa: CASSPGSGNTIYF

v_gene: TRBV2
abundance: many
j_gene: TRBJ1-1
CDR3aa: CASRQETEAFF

v_gene: TRBV20-1
abundance: few
j_gene: TRBJ2-7
CDR3aa: CSATPRTSSLPYEQYF

v_gene: TRBV5-6
abundance: once
j_gene: TRBJ2-1
CDR3aa: CASSRKQGREQFF

v_gene: TRBV5-1
abundance: many
j_gene: TRBJ2-2
CDR3aa: CASTTGTSGTGELFF

v_gene: TRBV18
abundance: many
j_gene: TRBJ2-4
CDR3aa: CASSPRLAGSDIQYF

v_gene: TRBV28
abundance: many
j_gene: TRBJ1-3
CDR3aa: CASSLSGNTIYF

v_gene: TRBV11-2
abundance: many
j_gene: TRBJ2-5
CDR3aa: CASSLGRVRQETQYF

v_gene: TRBV7-9
abundance: many
j_gene: TRBJ2-7
CDR3aa: CASSTGTGGYEQYF

v_gene: TRBV3-1
abundance: many
j_gene: TRBJ2-1
CDR3aa: CASSPKGLAHNEQFF

v_gene: TRBV29-1
abundance: few
j_gene: TRBJ1-2
CDR3aa: CSVERRIYGYTF

v_gene: TRBV6-1
abundance: many
j_gene: TRBJ1-1
CDR3aa: CASSIDSLKVNTEAFF

v_gene: TRBV2
abundance: .
j_gene: TRBJ2-1
CDR3aa: CASTSPPGLAVDNEQFF

v_gene: TRBV6-5
abundance: few
j_gene: TRBJ1-6
CDR3aa: CASSYRQQGSPLHF

v_gene: TRBV20-1
abundance: many
j_gene: TRBJ1-1
CDR3aa: CSARGKGFTEAFF

v_gene: TRBV3-1
abundance: .
j_gene: TRBJ2-1
CDR3aa: CASSQANGLNDEQFF

v_gene: TRBV24-1
abundance: many
j_gene: TRBJ2-3
CDR3aa: CATSDSTFRAITDTQYF

v_gene: TRBV2
abundance: few
j_gene: TRBJ2-5
CDR3aa: CAGSEGGETQYF

v_gene: TRBV7-2
abundance: few
j_gene: TRBJ1-3
CDR3aa: CASSPQVDAGNTIYF